These T cell receptor beta chains were read from a single sample in a study of CD8+CD57+ T cells in acquired aplastic anemia. One entry per CDR3 protein, called by TCRdb with MiXCR from the reads. This sample carries about 240,000 distinct CDR3 sequences, around half of them seen once, and the ten largest clones take approximately 8%. The sequenced material came from sorted CD4+, CD8+, or CD8+CD57+ T cells (not recorded which) from PBMCs. The receptors shown here come from a human donor with aplastic anemia. The CDR3 runs from the conserved cysteine through the conserved F or W. The order of the fields is D gene, J gene, V gene, clone size, CDR3 DNA, CDR3 protein. The D gene is left open where the match is weak. The size field is filled for only some rows; it gives once, few, many or a size class.

d_gene: TRBD1
j_gene: TRBJ1-1
v_gene: TRBV5-8
abundance: few
CDR3nt: TGTGCCAGCAGCCTGGGACAGGACCGCACTGAAGCTTTCTTT
CDR3aa: CASSLGQDRTEAFF

d_gene: .
j_gene: TRBJ2-1
v_gene: TRBV12-3/TRBV12-4
abundance: .
CDR3nt: TGTGCCAGCAGTTTAGCGGTCCAAGATTGGTATGAGCAGTTCTTC
CDR3aa: CASSLAVQDWYEQFF

d_gene: TRBD1
j_gene: TRBJ2-4
v_gene: TRBV6-4
abundance: few
CDR3nt: TGCGCCAGCAGTGAGCGACAGGGAGAGGGAAACATTCAGTACTTC
CDR3aa: CASSERQGEGNIQYF

d_gene: TRBD2
j_gene: TRBJ2-1
v_gene: TRBV10-3
abundance: .
CDR3nt: TGTGCCATCAGTGAGTCGACCCTAGCGGGGGGGTGGAATGAGCAGTTCTTC
CDR3aa: CAISESTLAGGWNEQFF

d_gene: .
j_gene: TRBJ1-1
v_gene: TRBV29-1
abundance: .
CDR3nt: TGCAGCGCTTACAAGAACACTGAAGCTTTTTTT
CDR3aa: CSAYKNTEAFF

d_gene: .
j_gene: TRBJ1-1
v_gene: TRBV29-1
abundance: once
CDR3nt: TGCAGCGTTGAAGGGCAGGGGACCACTGAAGCTTTCTTT
CDR3aa: CSVEGQGTTEAFF

d_gene: .
j_gene: TRBJ2-7
v_gene: TRBV9
abundance: .
CDR3nt: TGTGCCAGCAGCGTAGAGGGGGGTTCGGGCCCCGTTGGTGAGCAGTACTTC
CDR3aa: CASSVEGGSGPVGEQYF

d_gene: TRBD2
j_gene: TRBJ2-1
v_gene: TRBV6-4
abundance: .
CDR3nt: TGTGCCAGCAGTGAGAGCTTCGTAGCGGGAGATTTCCGTGAGCAGCTCTTC
CDR3aa: CASSESFVAGDFREQLF

d_gene: TRBD2
j_gene: TRBJ2-3
v_gene: TRBV2
abundance: many
CDR3nt: TGTGCCAGCAGAGGCGGGACTATTCGGGGACATACGCAGTATTTT
CDR3aa: CASRGGTIRGHTQYF

d_gene: TRBD1
j_gene: TRBJ1-4
v_gene: TRBV15
abundance: few
CDR3nt: TGTGCCACCAGCAGAGGGACAGGGCCTGGGGATGAAAAACTGTTTTTT
CDR3aa: CATSRGTGPGDEKLFF

d_gene: TRBD1
j_gene: TRBJ1-2
v_gene: TRBV10-3
abundance: .
CDR3nt: TGTGCCATCAGTGAGCGGACAGGGAAGGGCTACACCTTC
CDR3aa: CAISERTGKGYTF

d_gene: TRBD1
j_gene: TRBJ1-1
v_gene: TRBV2
abundance: .
CDR3nt: TGTGCCAGCGTAGAACAGGGGGCCTCAAACACTGAAGCTTTCTTT
CDR3aa: CASVEQGASNTEAFF

d_gene: TRBD1
j_gene: TRBJ1-1
v_gene: TRBV7-2
abundance: .
CDR3nt: TGTGCCAGCAGCTTCCGGACAGGGAACACTGAAGCTTTCTTT
CDR3aa: CASSFRTGNTEAFF

d_gene: .
j_gene: TRBJ2-7
v_gene: TRBV7-9
abundance: .
CDR3nt: TGTGCCAGCAGCTTAACGCTCAGGGGGGGGCTGTACGAGCAGTACTTC
CDR3aa: CASSLTLRGGLYEQYF

d_gene: .
j_gene: TRBJ2-6
v_gene: TRBV6-2/TRBV6-3
abundance: .
CDR3nt: TGTGCCAGCACTACTTTGACAGTCCCCAACTCTGGGGCCAACGTCCTGACTTTC
CDR3aa: CASTTLTVPNSGANVLTF

d_gene: TRBD1
j_gene: TRBJ1-2
v_gene: TRBV5-6
abundance: .
CDR3nt: TGTGCCAGCAGTCCTAACAGGGGGACCTTCAACTATGGCTACACCTTC
CDR3aa: CASSPNRGTFNYGYTF

d_gene: .
j_gene: TRBJ1-5
v_gene: TRBV30
abundance: .
CDR3nt: TGTGCCTGGAGTGAGGGGGGCAATCAGCCCCAGCATTTT
CDR3aa: CAWSEGGNQPQHF

d_gene: .
j_gene: TRBJ1-1
v_gene: TRBV25-1
abundance: .
CDR3nt: TGTGCCAGCAGTGCTAGAGATACGTTGGTGATTGGGAGGAACACTGAAGCTTTCTTT
CDR3aa: CASSARDTLVIGRNTEAFF

d_gene: TRBD1
j_gene: TRBJ2-7
v_gene: TRBV19
abundance: many
CDR3nt: TGTGCCAGTAAGGTCGGGACAGGGCGATTAGAGTACGAGCAGTACTTC
CDR3aa: CASKVGTGRLEYEQYF

d_gene: .
j_gene: TRBJ1-4
v_gene: TRBV7-2
abundance: .
CDR3nt: TGTGCCAGCAGCTCAGTGAGGGAAAGGGGTGAAAAACTGTTTTTT
CDR3aa: CASSSVRERGEKLFF

d_gene: TRBD2
j_gene: TRBJ2-3
v_gene: TRBV2
abundance: .
CDR3nt: TGTGCCAGCAGTGAGGCTAGCGGGGCGTCCGGGACAGATACGCAGTATTTT
CDR3aa: CASSEASGASGTDTQYF

d_gene: .
j_gene: TRBJ1-1
v_gene: TRBV6-5
abundance: .
CDR3nt: TGTGCCAGCACTCCGCAGGGAAGGACTGAAGCTTTCTTT
CDR3aa: CASTPQGRTEAFF

d_gene: .
j_gene: TRBJ1-2
v_gene: TRBV9
abundance: many
CDR3nt: TGTGCCAGCAGCGTAGGGGCCACAACAAACGACAGGCGATACACCTTC
CDR3aa: CASSVGATTNDRRYTF

d_gene: .
j_gene: TRBJ2-7
v_gene: TRBV29-1
abundance: .
CDR3nt: TGCAGCGTCCGTCGAGGCCAGGGTAGCGAGCAGTACTTC
CDR3aa: CSVRRGQGSEQYF

d_gene: .
j_gene: TRBJ2-5
v_gene: TRBV7-9
abundance: .
CDR3nt: TGTGCCAGCAGCGCCCCTTGGACTAACCAAGAGACCCAGTACTTC
CDR3aa: CASSAPWTNQETQYF

d_gene: .
j_gene: TRBJ2-7
v_gene: TRBV6-4
abundance: .
CDR3nt: TGTGCCAGCTCGGTACAGACGGCTCTCTACGAGCAGTACTTC
CDR3aa: CASSVQTALYEQYF

d_gene: .
j_gene: TRBJ1-2
v_gene: TRBV7-9
abundance: once
CDR3nt: TGTGCCAGCAGCCCCACCGGGCAGATAAACTATGGCAACACCTTC
CDR3aa: CASSPTGQINYGNTF

d_gene: TRBD1
j_gene: TRBJ1-2
v_gene: TRBV2
abundance: .
CDR3nt: TGTGCCAGACGGGGGAAGGGGGCCTCTAACTATGGCTACACCTTC
CDR3aa: CARRGKGASNYGYTF

d_gene: .
j_gene: TRBJ2-7
v_gene: TRBV10-1
abundance: .
CDR3nt: TGCGCCAGCAGTGACGTCAGGGGAGATTACTACGAGCAGTACTTC
CDR3aa: CASSDVRGDYYEQYF

d_gene: .
j_gene: TRBJ2-1
v_gene: TRBV6-4
abundance: many
CDR3nt: TGTGCCAGCAGTGATAATAGTCAGGGGTCCTACAATGAGCAGTTCTTC
CDR3aa: CASSDNSQGSYNEQFF

d_gene: .
j_gene: TRBJ2-2
v_gene: TRBV7-8
abundance: few
CDR3nt: TGTGCCAGCAGCTTAGCAGAAAACACCGGGGAGCTGTTTTTT
CDR3aa: CASSLAENTGELFF

d_gene: TRBD1
j_gene: TRBJ1-6
v_gene: TRBV6-1
abundance: .
CDR3nt: TGTGCCAGCAGTGAAGCGCTTCCAGGGGGTAGGTCACCCCTCCACTTT
CDR3aa: CASSEALPGGRSPLHF

d_gene: TRBD1
j_gene: TRBJ2-5
v_gene: TRBV20-1
abundance: .
CDR3nt: TGCAGTGCTGAGGGACAGGGGTTACCCACGGGAGAGACCCAGTACTTC
CDR3aa: CSAEGQGLPTGETQYF

d_gene: TRBD1
j_gene: TRBJ2-6
v_gene: TRBV25-1
abundance: few
CDR3nt: TGTGCCAGCAGTTTGGGACAGGGCCTACCCATAGGCTCTGGGGCCAACGTCCTGACTTTC
CDR3aa: CASSLGQGLPIGSGANVLTF

d_gene: .
j_gene: TRBJ2-1
v_gene: TRBV5-1
abundance: .
CDR3nt: TGCGCCAGCAGCGGCTGGGAACCCTACAATGAGCAGTTCTTC
CDR3aa: CASSGWEPYNEQFF

d_gene: .
j_gene: TRBJ1-2
v_gene: TRBV10-3
abundance: .
CDR3nt: TGTGCCATCAGTGGCCGGCGGACACCGATAGAGTATGGCTACACCTTC
CDR3aa: CAISGRRTPIEYGYTF

d_gene: TRBD1
j_gene: TRBJ2-7
v_gene: TRBV10-1
abundance: .
CDR3nt: TGCGCCAGCAGTGAGTCGATTACAGGGGGCTACGAGCAGTACTTC
CDR3aa: CASSESITGGYEQYF

d_gene: .
j_gene: TRBJ2-2
v_gene: TRBV6-2/TRBV6-3
abundance: .
CDR3nt: TGTGCCAGCAGTTACTACGGAGGGACCTCCCAGGGCACCGGGGAGCTGTTTTTT
CDR3aa: CASSYYGGTSQGTGELFF